These 30 T cell receptor beta chains originate from one sample sequenced in a study of cytomegalovirus exposure and HLA in healthy donors. Primers: 60 Vbeta forward and 13 Jbeta reverse. Libraries were prepared by immunoSEQ multiplex PCR; TCRdb keeps only in-frame clonotypes and omits some of them. The repertoire has around 270,000 clones, over 70% of them found once; the top ten carry roughly 0.31%. The sample consisted of PBMCs. Receptor source: a girl aged 2-10 years in good health and CMV-seronegative.

The chain joins TRBV9 to TRBJ1-1; possible D gene TRBD1, 6 bases. This CDR3 is 15 amino acids long. Trimming took 4 bases from V and 0 from J, leaving 13 bases between them. CDR1 SGDLS and CDR2 YYNGEE come from the germline V gene. DNA of the CDR3: TGTGCCAGCAGCCCCCGGACAGCGATGAACACTGAAGCTTTCTTT. Protein sequence: CASSPRTAMNTEAFF.

V is TRBV5-1 and J is TRBJ2-7; 8 bases are shared with TRBD1. J gave up 3 bases and V 4 bases, and 6 bases lay outside the gene matches. From germline, CDR1 is SGHRS and CDR2 YFSETQ. The CDR3 spans 14 residues. CDR3 in amino acids: CASSRDRPLYEQYF. Here the CDR3 DNA reads TGCGCCAGCAGCCGGGACAGGCCTCTCTACGAGCAGTACTTC.

The gene calls are TRBV28 and TRBJ2-1, with TRBD1 identical over 8 bases. This CDR3 is 14 amino acids long. Trimming took 5 bases from V and 9 from J; bases not matched to a gene: 9. CDR1 is MDHEN, CDR2 SYDVKM, per germline. CDR3 in DNA: TGTGCCAGCAGTGACCAGGGGGCTCGAAGTGAGCAGTTCTTC. It specifies CASSDQGARSEQFF.

V gene TRBV7-9 combines with J gene TRBJ2-7; TRBD1 matches at 11 bases. V shed 5 bases and J 4 bases; nucleotides not matched to a gene: 7. From germline, CDR1 is SEHNR and CDR2 FQNEAQ (reference sequence). The CDR3 covers 15 residues. This CDR3 is CASSNRDRGSYEQYF. The DNA for the CDR3 is TGTGCCAGCAGCAACCGGGACAGGGGGAGTTACGAGCAGTACTTC.

This chain joins TRBV7-3 and TRBJ2-1; 8 bases align to TRBD2. CDR1 SGHTA and CDR2 FQGTGA come from the germline V gene. This CDR3 has 15 residues. V shed 2 bases and J 9 bases; nucleotides not matched to a gene: 9. As DNA, the CDR3 is TGTGCCAGCAGCTTATGGGTGGGGACTAGGACTGAGCAGTTCTTC. Protein: CASSLWVGTRTEQFF.

The count of this clone is one. This chain uses TRBV5-1 with TRBJ2-2; no reliable D call. V was pared by 3 bases and J by 4 bases, with 10 bases between. The CDR3 loop spans 14 amino acids. From germline, CDR1 is SGHRS and CDR2 YFSETQ. This CDR3 is CASSSGSVTGELFF. CDR3 coding DNA: TGCGCCAGCAGCTCCGGGTCAGTCACCGGGGAGCTGTTTTTT. Together with reference TRBV5-1 and TRBJ2-2, the CDR3 gives the full variable domain: KAGVTQTPRYLIKTRGQQVTLSCSPISGHRSVSWYQQTPGQGLQFLFEYFSETQRNKGNFPGRFSGRQFSNSRSEMNVSTLELGDSALYLCASSSGSVTGELFFGEGSRLTVL.

The chain employs TRBV28 and TRBJ1-2; the D gene is possibly TRBD1 (5 bases). The V gene's germline CDR1 is MDHEN and CDR2 SYDVKM. The CDR3 loop spans 13 amino acids. The V end was cut by 5 bases, the J end by 0 bases, with 7 bases between. The CDR3 nucleotides read TGTGCCAGCAGTCCCAGGGCTAACTATGGCTACACCTTC. Translating gives CASSPRANYGYTF.

The V and J genes are TRBV20-1 and TRBJ1-2; D uncertain. The CDR3 spans 11 residues. Germline V gene lookup returns CDR1 DFQATT and CDR2 SNEGSKA (reference sequence). DNA of the CDR3: TGCAGCGCCTTACTTAACTATGGCTACACCTTC. Residues: CSALLNYGYTF.

This chain uses TRBV7-6 with TRBJ2-3; tentative D call: TRBD2 (6 bases). This CDR3 comprises 19 residues. The V end was cut by 5 bases, the J end by 0 bases, with 24 bases between. In germline, CDR1 is SGHVS, CDR2 FNYEAQ. The CDR3 sequence is CASSLLNLPSEGSTDTQYF. CDR3 nucleotides: TGTGCCAGCAGCCTCCTCAACCTCCCCTCGGAGGGGAGCACAGATACGCAGTATTTT. The complete variable domain, with remaining parts taken from reference TRBV7-6 and TRBJ2-3, reads GAGVSQSPRYKVTKRGQDVALRCDPISGHVSLYWYRQALGQGPEFLTYFNYEAQQDKSGLPNDRFSAERPEGSISTLTIQRTEQRDSAMYRCASSLLNLPSEGSTDTQYFGPGTRLTVL.

The V gene is TRBV20-1, the J gene TRBJ1-2, with D unclear. CDR3 length equals 11 residues. CDR1 DFQATT and CDR2 SNEGSKA come from the germline V gene (reference sequence). V was trimmed by 0 bases and J by 4 bases, leaving 3 bases between them. CDR3 nucleotides: TGCAGTGCTAGAGACGGCTATGGCTACACCTTC. This gives the protein CSARDGYGYTF.

The chain links TRBV5-1 to TRBJ1-2; 7 bases agree with TRBD1. The CDR3 runs 15 residues. Germline lookup yields CDR1 SGHRS and CDR2 YFSETQ. The V gene end was trimmed by 3 bases and the J gene end by 2 bases; junction bases not matched to a gene: 7. The CDR3 sequence: CASSYQTGINYGYTF. The DNA for the CDR3 is TGCGCCAGCAGCTACCAGACAGGGATCAACTATGGCTACACCTTC.

The chain combines TRBV2 with TRBJ2-5; 7 nucleotides agree with TRBD1. The germline CDR1 and CDR2 sequences are SNHLY and FYNNEI. After removal of 6 bases from V and 5 bases from J, the junction contained 9 bases not matched to a gene. This CDR3 is 14 amino acids long. CDR3 in amino acids: CASSVDRVRETQYF. The CDR3 DNA reads TGTGCCAGCAGCGTAGACAGGGTCAGGGAGACCCAGTACTTC.

This chain links TRBV11-2 with TRBJ2-3, with 8 bases that match TRBD2. Germline-derived CDR1 and CDR2 are SGHAT and FQNNGV. This CDR3 region has 16 residues. V was pared by 0 bases and J by 2 bases, with 4 bases of the junction left unmatched. The CDR3 DNA reads as TGTGCCAGCAGCTTAGAGCGGGGGGACTACACAGATACGCAGTATTTT. Its translation: CASSLERGDYTDTQYF.

The chain employs TRBV7-2 and TRBJ2-2; D may be TRBD1 (6 bases). This CDR3 contains 17 residues. The germline V gene has CDR1 SGHTA and CDR2 FQGNSA. Trimming took 0 bases from V and 4 from J, leaving 15 bases between them. This chain's CDR3 is CASSLADYRAGTGELFF. The DNA for the CDR3 is TGTGCCAGCAGCTTAGCTGACTACAGGGCTGGCACCGGGGAGCTGTTTTTT.

The V and J genes are TRBV6-1 and TRBJ1-3; TRBD1 might be the D (5 bases). Germline V gene data show CDR1 as MNHNS and CDR2 as SASEGT. This CDR3 spans 16 amino acids. V shed 3 bases and J shed 0 bases, with 12 bases lying between them. The CDR3 DNA reads as TGTGCCAGCAGTGATTACAGCGGGGCCTCTGGAAACACCATATATTTT. Its protein product is CASSDYSGASGNTIYF.

V usage is TRBV15 and J usage is TRBJ2-3; 8 positions match TRBD2. The germline CDR1 and CDR2 sequences are LNHNV and YYDKDF (reference sequence). The V gene end was trimmed by 5 bases and the J gene end by 3 bases; junction bases not matched to a gene: 16. The length of the CDR3 is 18 residues. CDR3 nucleotides: TGTGCCACCAGCCCTACCCTATTAGCCGGGAGGGCGACAGATACGCAGTATTTT. Translating it yields CATSPTLLAGRATDTQYF.

The chain recombines TRBV11-3 with TRBJ2-2; D not resolved. CDR1 is SGHNT and CDR2 is YENEEA in the germline V gene. The germline V and J ends were trimmed by 1 base and 4 bases, with 4 bases remaining between them. This CDR3 region has 13 residues. CDR3 bases: TGTGCCAGCAGCTTAGCATTCACCGGGGAGCTGTTTTTT. It codes for CASSLAFTGELFF.

The chain is built from TRBV19 and TRBJ1-2; 8 nucleotides line up with TRBD1. Germline V lookup: CDR1 LNHDA, CDR2 SQIVND (reference sequence). V was clipped by 0 bases and J by 2 bases; unmatched bases: 2. The length of the CDR3 is 15 residues. The CDR3 sequence: CASSIDRGRNYGYTF. CDR3 sequence (DNA): TGTGCCAGTAGTATAGACAGGGGGCGCAACTATGGCTACACCTTC. Supplemented by reference TRBV19 and TRBJ1-2, the full variable domain reads DGGITQSPKYLFRKEGQNVTLSCEQNLNHDAMYWYRQDPGQGLRLIYYSQIVNDFQKGDIAEGYSVSREKKESFPLTVTSAQKNPTAFYLCASSIDRGRNYGYTFGSGTRLTVV.

The chain is built from TRBV9 and TRBJ2-1, with TRBD2 identical over 7 bases. Losses at the gene ends were 0 bases for V and 5 bases for J; bases not matched to a gene: 8. Germline V gene sequence: CDR1 SGDLS, CDR2 YYNGEE. This CDR3 spans 16 amino acids. CDR3 sequence: CASSVGGLGIHNEQFF. DNA for the CDR3: TGTGCCAGCAGCGTAGGAGGACTAGGAATACACAATGAGCAGTTCTTC.

V gene TRBV2 combines with J gene TRBJ1-1; a possible D gene is TRBD1 (6 bases). Germline lookup yields CDR1 SNHLY and CDR2 FYNNEI. V was cut by 2 bases and J by 0 bases, with 13 bases left in between. The CDR3 sequence is 16 residues long. In DNA, the CDR3 is TGTGCCAGCAGTGAAAGGGGCAGGGGCATGAACACTGAAGCTTTCTTT. Translation gives CASSERGRGMNTEAFF.

The chain links TRBV2 to TRBJ2-7, with unresolved D. V was shortened by 8 bases and J by 6 bases, with 5 bases between the two germline ends. This CDR3 is built from 9 residues. Germline values: CDR1 SNHLY, CDR2 FYNNEI. The CDR3 here is CASSSEQYF. The CDR3, as DNA: TGTGCCAGCTCTTCCGAGCAGTACTTC.

This CDR3 is CASRPRDSLRGYTF. Here the CDR3 DNA reads TGTGCCAGCAGGCCCCGGGACTCACTCCGTGGCTACACCTTC. The genes are TRBV6-1 and TRBJ1-2, with D perhaps TRBD1 (5 bases). This CDR3 spans 14 amino acids. The germline CDR1 and CDR2 sequences are MNHNS and SASEGT. V lost 6 bases, J lost 7 bases, and 18 bases lay in between.

The chain links TRBV28 to TRBJ2-3, with 10 bases identical to TRBD2. After removal of 4 bases from V and 2 bases from J, the junction contained 9 bases not matched to a gene. Germline CDR1 and CDR2: MDHEN and SYDVKM. The CDR3 loop spans 17 amino acids. CDR3 amino acids: CASSSRERGGDTDTQYF. CDR3 sequence (DNA): TGTGCCAGCAGTTCCCGGGAGCGGGGGGGCGACACAGATACGCAGTATTTT.

CDR3 protein: CASSHGSVGGISYEQYF. The CDR3 DNA reads TGTGCCAGCAGCCACGGGAGTGTCGGGGGGATATCTTACGAGCAGTACTTC. The chain uses TRBV7-8 and TRBJ2-7; 7 bases map to TRBD2. The CDR3 consists of 17 residues. Losses at the gene ends were 5 bases for V and 4 bases for J; bases not matched to a gene: 17. Germline assignment: CDR1 SGHVS and CDR2 FQNEAQ.

J is TRBJ2-5 and V is TRBV25-1; 7 nucleotides line up with TRBD2. The V and J ends lost 8 bases and 2 bases, in that order; junction bases with no gene match: 11. This CDR3 spans 15 amino acids. From germline, CDR1 is MGHDK and CDR2 SYGVNS. The CDR3 spells CASEGGASKQETQYF. The CDR3 region has the DNA TGTGCCAGCGAGGGAGGGGCTAGTAAGCAAGAGACCCAGTACTTC.

This clone was observed a single time. This chain links TRBV19 with TRBJ1-5, with D perhaps matching TRBD1 (6 bases). V lost 5 bases, J lost 5 bases, and 10 bases lay in between. CDR3 length equals 13 residues. Germline lookup yields CDR1 LNHDA and CDR2 SQIVND (reference sequence). CDR3 sequence: CASSQQGDQPQHF. DNA of the CDR3: TGTGCCAGTAGTCAACAGGGCGATCAGCCCCAGCATTTT.

This clone occurred a few times. The rearrangement links TRBV2 to TRBJ2-1; a possible D gene is TRBD2 (6 bases). The CDR3 covers 13 residues. Germline V gives CDR1 SNHLY, CDR2 FYNNEI. Trimming stripped 5 bases from V and 6 bases from J, with 11 bases between. The CDR3, as DNA: TGTGCCAGCAGTTTGACTAGAGGCAATGAGCAGTTCTTC. Amino acid sequence: CASSLTRGNEQFF.

The chain combines TRBV9 with TRBJ1-5; tentative D call: TRBD1 (6 bases). Trimming took 2 bases from V and 0 from J, leaving 12 bases between them. Germline values: CDR1 SGDLS, CDR2 YYNGEE. The CDR3 is made up of 16 amino acids. CDR3 loop: CASSVGGPYSNQPQHF. The CDR3 region has the DNA TGTGCCAGCAGCGTCGGGGGGCCTTATAGCAATCAGCCCCAGCATTTT. Full variable domain (remainder filled in from reference TRBV9 and TRBJ1-5): DSGVTQTPKHLITATGQRVTLRCSPRSGDLSVYWYQQSLDQGLQFLIQYYNGEERAKGNILERFSAQQFPDLHSELNLSSLELGDSALYFCASSVGGPYSNQPQHFGDGTRLSIL.

The gene calls are TRBV4-1 and TRBJ2-3, with 12 bases fitting TRBD2. V was pared by 2 bases and J by 5 bases, with 5 bases of the junction left unmatched. CDR1 and CDR2 (germline): MGHRA, YSYEKL. This CDR3 comprises 16 residues. The CDR3, as DNA: TGCGCCAGCAGCCAACGACTAGCGGGAGCCCAAGATACGCAGTATTTT. It specifies CASSQRLAGAQDTQYF.

V is TRBV6-1 and J is TRBJ2-2; D is uncertain. Germline V lookup: CDR1 MNHNS, CDR2 SASEGT. Trimming took off 2 bases at V and 6 bases at J, with 4 bases between the two ends. CDR3 length: 12 residues. For the CDR3, the DNA is TGTGCCAGCAGTGAATTCGCCGGGGAGCTGTTTTTT. Its protein product is CASSEFAGELFF.